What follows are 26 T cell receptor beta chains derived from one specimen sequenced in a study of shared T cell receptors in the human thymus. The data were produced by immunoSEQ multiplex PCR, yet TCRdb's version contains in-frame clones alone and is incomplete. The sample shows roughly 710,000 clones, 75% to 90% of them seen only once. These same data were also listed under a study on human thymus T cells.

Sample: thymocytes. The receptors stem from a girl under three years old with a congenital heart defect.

In DNA form, the CDR3 reads TGTGCCAACATTTTCGGTCGGACAAGGAACACTGAAGCTTTCTTT. Its protein is CANIFGRTRNTEAFF. The chain combines TRBV2 with TRBJ1-1; D might be TRBD1 (5 bases). The CDR3 contains 15 residues. Germline V CDR1 and CDR2: SNHLY, FYNNEI. V lost 10 bases and J 1 base, leaving 19 bases between the germline ends.

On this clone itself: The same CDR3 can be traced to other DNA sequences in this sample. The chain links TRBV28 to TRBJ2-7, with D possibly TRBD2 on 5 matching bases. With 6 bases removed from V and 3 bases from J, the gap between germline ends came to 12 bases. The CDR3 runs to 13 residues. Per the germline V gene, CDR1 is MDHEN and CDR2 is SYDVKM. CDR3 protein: CASSQTGIYEQYF. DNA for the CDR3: TGTGCCAGCAGCCAGACCGGGATCTACGAGCAGTACTTC. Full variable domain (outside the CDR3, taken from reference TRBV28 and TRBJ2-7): DVKVTQSSRYLVKRTGEKVFLECVQDMDHENMFWYRQDPGLGLRLIYFSYDVKMKEKGDIPEGYSVSREKKERFSLILESASTNQTSMYLCASSQTGIYEQYFGPGTRLTVT.

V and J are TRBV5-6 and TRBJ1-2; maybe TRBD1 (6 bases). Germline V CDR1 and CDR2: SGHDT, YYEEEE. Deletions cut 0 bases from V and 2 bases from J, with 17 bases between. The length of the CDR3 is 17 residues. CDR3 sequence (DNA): TGTGCCAGCAGCTTGGACAGCCAAGGGGGTCCAAACTATGGCTACACCTTC. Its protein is CASSLDSQGGPNYGYTF.

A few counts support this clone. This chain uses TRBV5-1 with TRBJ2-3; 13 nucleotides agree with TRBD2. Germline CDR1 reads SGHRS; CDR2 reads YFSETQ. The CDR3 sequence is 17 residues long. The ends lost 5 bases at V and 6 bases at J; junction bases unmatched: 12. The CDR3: CASSNGLAGALTDTQYF. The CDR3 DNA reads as TGCGCCAGCAGTAATGGACTAGCGGGGGCCCTCACGGATACGCAGTATTTT.

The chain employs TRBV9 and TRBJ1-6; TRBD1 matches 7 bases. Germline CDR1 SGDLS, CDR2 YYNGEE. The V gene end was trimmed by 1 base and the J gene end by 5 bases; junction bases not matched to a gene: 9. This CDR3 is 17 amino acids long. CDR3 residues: CASSVLPRDSHNSPLHF. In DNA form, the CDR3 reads TGTGCCAGCAGCGTATTGCCCCGGGACAGTCATAATTCACCCCTCCACTTT.

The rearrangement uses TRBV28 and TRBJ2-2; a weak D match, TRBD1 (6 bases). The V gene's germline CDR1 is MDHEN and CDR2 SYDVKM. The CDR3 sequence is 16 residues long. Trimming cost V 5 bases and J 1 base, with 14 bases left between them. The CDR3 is CASSVTKGQNTGELFF. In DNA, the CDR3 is TGTGCCAGCAGTGTCACCAAGGGACAGAACACCGGGGAGCTGTTTTTT.

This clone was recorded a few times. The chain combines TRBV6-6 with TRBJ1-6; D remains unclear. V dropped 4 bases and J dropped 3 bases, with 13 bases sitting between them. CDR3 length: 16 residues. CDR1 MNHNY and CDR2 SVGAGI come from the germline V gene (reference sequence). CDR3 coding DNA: TGTGCCAGCAGTTCAGGCCCCCATATCTATAATTCACCCCTCCACTTT. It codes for CASSSGPHIYNSPLHF.

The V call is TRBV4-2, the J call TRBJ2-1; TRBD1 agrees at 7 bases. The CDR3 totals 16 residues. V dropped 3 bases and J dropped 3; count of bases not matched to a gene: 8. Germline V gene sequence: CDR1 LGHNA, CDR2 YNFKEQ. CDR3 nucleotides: TGTGCCAGCAGCCACGATTTTGGACAGGTCTACAATGAGCAGTTCTTC. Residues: CASSHDFGQVYNEQFF.

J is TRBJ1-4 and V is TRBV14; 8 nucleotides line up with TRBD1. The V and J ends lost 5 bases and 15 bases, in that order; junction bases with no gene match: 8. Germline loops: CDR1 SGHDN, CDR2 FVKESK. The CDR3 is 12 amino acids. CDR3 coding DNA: TGTGCCAGCAGCACTCCGGGACAGGACTTGTTTTTT. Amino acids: CASSTPGQDLFF.

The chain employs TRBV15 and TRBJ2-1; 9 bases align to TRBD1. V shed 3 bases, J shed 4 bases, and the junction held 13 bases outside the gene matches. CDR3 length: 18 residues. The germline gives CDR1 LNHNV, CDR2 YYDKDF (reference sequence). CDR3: CATSSVQGALMGYNEQFF. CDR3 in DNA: TGTGCCACCAGCAGTGTACAGGGGGCGCTGATGGGGTACAATGAGCAGTTCTTC.

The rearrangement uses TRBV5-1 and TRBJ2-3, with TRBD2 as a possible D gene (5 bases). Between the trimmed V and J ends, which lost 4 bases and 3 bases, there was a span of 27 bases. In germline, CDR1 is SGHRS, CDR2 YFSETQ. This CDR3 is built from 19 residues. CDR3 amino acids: CASSRAGLSAPLLTDTQYF. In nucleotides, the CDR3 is TGCGCCAGCAGCCGCGCAGGACTGTCTGCCCCCCTCTTGACAGATACGCAGTATTTT.

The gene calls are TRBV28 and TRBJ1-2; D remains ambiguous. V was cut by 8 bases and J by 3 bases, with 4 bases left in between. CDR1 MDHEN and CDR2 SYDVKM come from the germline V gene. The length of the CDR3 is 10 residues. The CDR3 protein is CASRDYGYTF. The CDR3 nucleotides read TGTGCCAGCCGAGACTATGGCTACACCTTC.

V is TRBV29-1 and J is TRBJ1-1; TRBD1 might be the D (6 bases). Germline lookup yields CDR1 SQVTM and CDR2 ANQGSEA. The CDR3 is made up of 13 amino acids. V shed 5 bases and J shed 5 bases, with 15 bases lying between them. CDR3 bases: TGCAGCGTTCAAACAGGGTTGTGGACTGAAGCTTTCTTT. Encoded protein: CSVQTGLWTEAFF.

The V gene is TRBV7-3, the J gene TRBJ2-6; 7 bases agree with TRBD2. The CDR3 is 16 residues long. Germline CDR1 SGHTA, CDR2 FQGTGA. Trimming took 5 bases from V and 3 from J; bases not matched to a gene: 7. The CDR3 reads CASSPRAGVGANVLTF. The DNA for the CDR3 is TGTGCCAGCAGCCCCCGGGCGGGGGTTGGGGCCAACGTCCTGACTTTC.

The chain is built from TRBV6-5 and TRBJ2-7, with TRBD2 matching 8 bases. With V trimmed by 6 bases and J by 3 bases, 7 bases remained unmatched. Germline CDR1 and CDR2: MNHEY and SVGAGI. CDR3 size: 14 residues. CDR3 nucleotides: TGTGCCAGCAGATTTTATAGCGGGAACTACGAGCAGTACTTC. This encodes CASRFYSGNYEQYF.

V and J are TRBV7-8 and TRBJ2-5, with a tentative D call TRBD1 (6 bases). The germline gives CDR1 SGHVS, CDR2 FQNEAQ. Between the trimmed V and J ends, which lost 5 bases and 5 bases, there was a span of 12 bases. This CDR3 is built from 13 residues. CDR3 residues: CASSDGTPETQYF. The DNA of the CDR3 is TGTGCCAGCAGCGATGGGACACCGGAGACCCAGTACTTC.

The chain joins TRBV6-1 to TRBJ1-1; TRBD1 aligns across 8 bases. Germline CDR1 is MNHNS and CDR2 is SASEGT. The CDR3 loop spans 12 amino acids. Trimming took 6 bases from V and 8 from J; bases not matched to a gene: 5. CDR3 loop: CASSLTGAEAFF. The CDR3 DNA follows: TGTGCCAGCAGCTTGACAGGGGCCGAAGCTTTCTTT.

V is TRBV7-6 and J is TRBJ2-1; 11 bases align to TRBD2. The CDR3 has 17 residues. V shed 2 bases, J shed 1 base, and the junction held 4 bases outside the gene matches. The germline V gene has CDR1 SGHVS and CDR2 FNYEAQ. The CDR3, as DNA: TGTGCCAGCAGCTTAAAGCTAGCGGGGGGTTCCTACAATGAGCAGTTCTTC. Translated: CASSLKLAGGSYNEQFF.

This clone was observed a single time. This CDR3 reads CASSPLRSGDRGYTF. DNA of the CDR3: TGCGCCAGCAGCCCCTTAAGAAGCGGGGACCGAGGCTACACCTTC. The chain links TRBV4-1 to TRBJ1-2; weak D call: TRBD1 (5 bases). This CDR3 spans 15 amino acids. Germline loops: CDR1 MGHRA, CDR2 YSYEKL. V shed 4 bases and J shed 8 bases, with 20 bases lying between them.

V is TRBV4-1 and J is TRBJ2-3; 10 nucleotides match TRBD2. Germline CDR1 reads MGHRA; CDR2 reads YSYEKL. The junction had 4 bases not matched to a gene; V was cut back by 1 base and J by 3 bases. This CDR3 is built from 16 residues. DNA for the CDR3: TGCGCCAGCAGCCAAGTCAGCGGGGGGGCGACAGATACGCAGTATTTT. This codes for CASSQVSGGATDTQYF.

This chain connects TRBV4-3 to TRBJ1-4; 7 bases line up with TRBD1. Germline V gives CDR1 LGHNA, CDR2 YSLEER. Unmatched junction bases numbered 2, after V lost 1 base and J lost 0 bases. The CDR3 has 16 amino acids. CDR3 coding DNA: TGCGCCAGCAGCCAAGCGGGGACAGCAACTAATGAAAAACTGTTTTTT. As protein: CASSQAGTATNEKLFF.

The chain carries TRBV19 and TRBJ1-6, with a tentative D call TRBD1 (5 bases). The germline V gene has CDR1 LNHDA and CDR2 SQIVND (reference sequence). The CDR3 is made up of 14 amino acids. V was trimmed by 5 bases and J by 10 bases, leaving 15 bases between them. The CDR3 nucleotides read TGTGCCAGTAGTGAGGGCGGGGGTAAATCACCCCTCCACTTT. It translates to CASSEGGGKSPLHF.

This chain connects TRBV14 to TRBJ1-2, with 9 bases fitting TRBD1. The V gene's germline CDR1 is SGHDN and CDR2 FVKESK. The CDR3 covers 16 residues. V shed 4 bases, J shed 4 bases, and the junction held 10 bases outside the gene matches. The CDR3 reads CASSPTRTGETYGYTF. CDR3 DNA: TGTGCCAGCAGCCCGACCAGGACAGGGGAGACCTATGGCTACACCTTC.

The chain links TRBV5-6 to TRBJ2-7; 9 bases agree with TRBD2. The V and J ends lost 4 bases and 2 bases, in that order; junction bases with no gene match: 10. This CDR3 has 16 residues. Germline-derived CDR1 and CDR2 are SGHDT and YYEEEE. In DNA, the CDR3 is TGTGCCAGCAGCCCCCCAAAGTCTAGCGGGGCCTACGAGCAGTACTTC. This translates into CASSPPKSSGAYEQYF.

The CDR3 protein is CATSGGTEAFF. CDR3 sequence (DNA): TGTGCCACCTCGGGGGGGACTGAAGCTTTCTTT. The chain couples TRBV6-1 to TRBJ1-1; TRBD1 is a possible D gene (5 bases). V gave up 10 bases and J gave up 5 bases, with 11 bases separating them. This CDR3 has 11 amino acids. CDR1 is MNHNS and CDR2 is SASEGT in the germline V gene.

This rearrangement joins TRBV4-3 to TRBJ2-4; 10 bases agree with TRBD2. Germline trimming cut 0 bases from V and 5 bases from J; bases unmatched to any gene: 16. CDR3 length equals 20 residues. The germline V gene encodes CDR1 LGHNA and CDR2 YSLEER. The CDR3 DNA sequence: TGCGCCAGCAGCCAAGATCTTGCGGGTAGCGGGGGGCTAGGCGAAAACATTCAGTACTTC. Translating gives CASSQDLAGSGGLGENIQYF.